This T cell receptor (beta chain) was documented in a study of vaccination effects on CD4 cells after COVID-19. About the research overall: Antigen-specific CD4+ T cells were expanded (with viral peptide pools) by the ViraFEST assay ahead of sequencing.

This clone was seen once. Its cognate antigen is unknown. Germline V CDR1 and CDR2: LNHDA, SQIVND (reference sequence). Deletions cut 7 bases from V and 5 bases from J, with 11 bases between. There are 13 residues in the CDR3. Profiling relied on immunoSEQ multiplex PCR, and the TCRdb table lists in-frame clones only, not all of them. The data show 35,000 to 45,000 clones, with over 65% seen just once and 3% to 4.5% held by the top ten. Cells that had been cultured for approximately eleven days were the source of isolated CD4+ T cells. SARS-CoV-2 infected the person between March and December 2020, as confirmed by PCR. Participants received two doses of either the BNT162b2 or mRNA-1273 vaccine. Study-level results: Late after vaccination, infection- and vaccine-induced clones showed marked clonal contraction.

The V call is TRBV19, the J call TRBJ2-2; D ambiguous. Specimen: CD4+ T cells from PBMCs cultured without peptide, collected after COVID-19 vaccination. The TCR was taken from a human donor who had a prior SARS-CoV-2 infection. DNA of the CDR3: TGTGCCAGTACCAAAGTGCGGACCGGGGAGCTGTTTTTT. Residues: CASTKVRTGELFF.